This is a list of T cell receptor beta chains from one sample in a study of shared clonotypes between healthy human individuals. Clones were read by immunoSEQ multiplex PCR, and TCRdb kept only the in-frame ones, dropping some. The data show some 2,500,000 clones, around 92% seen once. Material: naive CD4+ T cells from PBMCs. Receptors originate from a man aged 18 to 30 in good health. Some clones in this sample may be carry-over from other donors' samples. The CDR3 runs from the conserved cysteine through the conserved F or W. Each record gives: J gene, CDR3 length, D gene, clone size, V gene, CDR3 protein, CDR3 DNA. The D gene is left open where the match is weak. Expanded clones are given a class, and other clones once, few, many or no size at all.

TRBJ1-5	15	-	-	TRBV7-2	CASSGGGWAYQPQHF	TGTGCCAGCAGCGGAGGGGGGTGGGCATATCAGCCCCAGCATTTT
TRBJ1-1	14	-	-	TRBV6-1	CASKGTPKNTEAFF	TGTGCCAGCAAGGGGACACCGAAGAACACTGAAGCTTTCTTT
TRBJ1-4	14	-	-	TRBV5-4	CASSPGEFKEKLFF	TGTGCCAGCAGCCCGGGGGAGTTTAAGGAAAAACTGTTTTTT
TRBJ2-5	17	TRBD2	-	TRBV7-9	CASSLGTSGRTPGTQYF	TGTGCCAGCAGTCTTGGGACTAGCGGGAGGACCCCGGGGACCCAGTACTTC
TRBJ2-2	15	TRBD2	-	TRBV7-8	CASSLLAGGAGELFF	TGTGCCAGCAGCTTATTAGCGGGAGGGGCCGGGGAGCTGTTTTTT
TRBJ1-5	16	-	-	TRBV6-4	CASSVGRPGDNQPQHF	TGTGCCAGCAGTGTTGGGAGGCCAGGAGATAATCAGCCCCAGCATTTT
TRBJ2-7	16	TRBD2	-	TRBV2	CASISGLSGYSYEQYF	TGTGCCAGCATATCCGGGCTTAGCGGGTACTCCTACGAGCAGTACTTC
TRBJ1-5	10	-	-	TRBV5-4	CASDSQPQHF	TGTGCCAGCGACAGCCAGCCCCAGCATTTT
TRBJ2-7	15	TRBD1	-	TRBV28	CASSGIGQGVYEQYF	TGTGCCAGCAGCGGTATAGGACAGGGGGTCTACGAGCAGTACTTC
TRBJ2-4	16	-	-	TRBV2	CASSPVGPGAKNIQYF	TGTGCCAGCAGTCCCGTTGGCCCCGGGGCCAAAAACATTCAGTACTTC
TRBJ1-1	14	-	-	TRBV28	CASRGGQVNTEAFF	TGTGCCAGCAGGGGGGGGCAGGTTAACACTGAAGCTTTCTTT
TRBJ1-1	14	-	few	TRBV30	CAWSRGQTNTEAFF	TGTGCCTGGAGTAGGGGACAAACGAACACTGAAGCTTTCTTT
TRBJ2-7	15	TRBD2	-	TRBV6-1	CASRGLAGISHEQYF	TGTGCCAGCAGGGGACTAGCGGGAATTTCCCACGAGCAGTACTTC
TRBJ2-5	15	TRBD1	once	TRBV5-1	CASSHGTGGQETQYF	TGCGCCAGCAGCCACGGGACAGGGGGACAAGAGACCCAGTACTTC
TRBJ2-3	15	TRBD2	-	TRBV5-1	CASSLAGDSTDTQYF	TGCGCCAGCAGCTTAGCGGGAGACAGCACAGATACGCAGTATTTT
TRBJ2-7	13	-	-	TRBV5-8	CASSPARAYEQYF	TGTGCCAGCAGCCCTGCAAGGGCCTACGAGCAGTACTTC
TRBJ2-1	11	-	-	TRBV20-1	CSAQNSNEQFF	TGCAGTGCCCAGAACTCTAATGAGCAGTTCTTC
TRBJ2-3	15	TRBD1	-	TRBV9	CASSATGAREGTQYF	TGTGCCAGCAGCGCAACAGGGGCCCGAGAGGGTACGCAGTATTTT
TRBJ2-7	14	-	-	TRBV4-1	CASSQATVSYEQYF	TGCGCCAGCAGCCAAGCGACAGTTTCCTACGAGCAGTACTTC
TRBJ1-2	14	TRBD1	-	TRBV28	CASSPTGRVYGYTF	TGTGCCAGCAGCCCGACAGGGCGGGTCTATGGCTACACCTTC
TRBJ1-1	16	-	-	TRBV9	CASSVGWGALNTEAFF	TGTGCCAGCAGCGTAGGGTGGGGGGCTCTGAACACTGAAGCTTTCTTT
TRBJ2-7	18	TRBD2	-	TRBV28	CASSLQITSGEVGYEQYF	TGTGCCAGCAGTCTCCAAATTACTAGCGGGGAGGTCGGCTACGAGCAGTACTTC
TRBJ1-2	13	TRBD1	-	TRBV11-2	CASSPTGDGGYTF	TGTGCCAGCAGCCCGACAGGGGATGGCGGCTACACCTTC
TRBJ2-7	13	TRBD1	once	TRBV18	CASSIGQVYEQYF	TGTGCCAGCTCAATCGGACAGGTCTACGAGCAGTACTTC
TRBJ1-4	12	-	-	TRBV28	CASGVLNEKLFF	TGTGCCTCAGGGGTTTTAAATGAAAAACTGTTTTTT
TRBJ2-4	11	-	-	TRBV29-1	CSVGGTVAQYF	TGCAGCGTGGGAGGGACAGTGGCACAGTACTTC
TRBJ1-1	13	-	-	TRBV28	CASRSTGRTEAFF	TGTGCCAGCAGGTCAACAGGGAGGACTGAAGCTTTCTTT
TRBJ2-1	14	TRBD1	-	TRBV19	CASSNKGQTNEQFF	TGTGCCAGTAGTAATAAGGGACAGACCAATGAGCAGTTCTTC
TRBJ1-2	15	TRBD1	-	TRBV19	CASSTSSGTVYGYTF	TGTGCCAGTAGTACATCTTCCGGGACAGTCTATGGCTACACCTTC
TRBJ1-3	14	TRBD1	-	TRBV5-4	CASSLGTVGNTIYF	TGTGCCAGCAGCCTCGGGACAGTTGGAAACACCATATATTTT
TRBJ2-7	14	-	-	TRBV5-4	CASSSVGLAYEQYF	TGTGCCAGCAGCTCCGTTGGGCTGGCCTACGAGCAGTACTTC
TRBJ2-3	16	TRBD2	-	TRBV5-6	CASSFKTSGSTDTQYF	TGTGCCAGCAGCTTTAAGACTAGCGGGAGCACAGATACGCAGTATTTT
TRBJ2-7	12	-	-	TRBV18	CASSPSLYEQYF	TGTGCCAGCTCACCATCTCTCTACGAGCAGTACTTC
TRBJ1-1	13	-	-	TRBV29-1	CSVALRSNTEAFF	TGCAGCGTTGCCCTCCGATCGAACACTGAAGCTTTCTTT
TRBJ1-2	16	TRBD1	once	TRBV5-1	CASSLPPGQTNYGYTF	TGCGCCAGCAGCTTGCCTCCGGGACAGACTAACTATGGCTACACCTTC
TRBJ2-7	14	TRBD2	-	TRBV30	CAWGEAGGSYEQYF	TGTGCCTGGGGGGAAGCGGGAGGTTCCTACGAGCAGTACTTC
TRBJ2-4	13	-	-	TRBV23-1	CASPPSLGDIQYF	TGCGCCAGCCCCCCGTCTCTGGGGGACATTCAGTACTTC
TRBJ1-3	12	-	-	TRBV5-8	CASSLQVNTIYF	TGTGCCAGCAGCTTGCAAGTGAACACCATATATTTT
TRBJ2-1	15	-	-	TRBV10-3	CAISESGASFNEQFF	TGTGCCATCAGTGAGTCTGGCGCTAGTTTCAATGAGCAGTTCTTC